This T cell receptor beta chain was observed in a study of shared clonotypes between healthy human individuals. Study results and limitations: Only a few donors were included, so the genetic and exposure-history diversity represented was limited. Collection of samples was limited to blood; tissue repertoires likely differ.

Comments on this clone: The antigen remains unidentified.

The V and J ends lost 2 bases and 3 bases, in that order; junction bases with no gene match: 13. Per the germline V gene, CDR1 is LNHDA and CDR2 is SQIVND (reference sequence). The CDR3 is 18 residues long. Those who donated were healthy HIV-negative adults, with no recent acute infections or vaccinations reported. The data were produced by immunoSEQ multiplex PCR, yet TCRdb's version contains in-frame clones alone and is incomplete. In the table there are around 430,000 clones, around 75% of which are singletons. Specimen: PBMCs. V usage is TRBV19 and J usage is TRBJ1-5; 7 positions agree with TRBD1. The clonotype comes from a woman between 40 and 50 years old in good health. Some clones in this sample may be carry-over from other donors' samples. The CDR3, as DNA: TGTGCCAGTAGTATACTGGGCAGGGGGGGCTGGGACAATCAGCCCCAGCATTTT. This encodes CASSILGRGGWDNQPQHF.